Given below is one T cell receptor beta chain in context. The antigen remains unidentified. From the germline J gene comes the end of the CDR3, since the read stops 3 residues before it. These data come from a study of T cells in women clearing cervical HPV infection. Study-wide background: Case blood was drawn when the lesion was first found; control blood after infection became undetectable. Cases' blood sampling followed lesion detection by median approximately 150 days (90 to 200). Study-level points and caveats: CIN3+ cases had significantly higher TCR repertoire richness than controls, but evenness did not differ. Cases and controls were distinguished at AUC around 0.8 by richness and V genes.

The protocol was immunoSEQ multiplex PCR, while the TCRdb copy is restricted to in-frame clones and leaves out a portion. This repertoire comprises around 30,000 clones; its ten largest clones make up approximately 2.9%. Germline V CDR1 and CDR2: SEHNR, FQNEAQ (reference sequence). The CDR3 runs 15 residues. V lost 2 bases, J lost 4 bases, and 3 bases stayed unmatched. What was sequenced was blood buffy coat. The V call is TRBV7-9, the J call TRBJ2-2, with TRBD2 matching 8 bases. The receptor was isolated from a woman aged 18 to 75 with a cervical HPV16 infection that either progressed to CIN3+ or cleared (not recorded which). The CDR3 is CASSLIGGATGELFF. The CDR3 bases that were read are TGTGCCAGCAGCTTAATCGGGGGGGCCACCGGGGAG.